These T cell receptor beta chains were read from a single sample in a study of blood T cell repertoires in COVID-19. Generated by immunoSEQ multiplex PCR, the TCRdb table keeps only in-frame clones and is missing some. The sample records a few hundred thousand clones, 80% to 90% being singletons. The specimen was PBMCs or T cells enriched from blood (not recorded which). These receptor sequences come from a woman in her fifties or sixties who had recovered from COVID-19. The CDR3 runs from the conserved cysteine through the conserved F or W. A D gene is named only where the DNA matches it firmly. Clone size is given for some rows only: seen once, a few or many times, or a class if the clone is expanded.

j_gene | v_gene | abundance | d_gene | CDR3nt | CDR3aa
TRBJ2-2 | TRBV4-1 | NA | NA | TGCGCCAGCAGCCAAGGGGGGGCGGGAGCCGCCGGGGAGCTGTTTTTT | CASSQGGAGAAGELFF
TRBJ2-3 | TRBV7-9 | NA | TRBD2 | TGTGCCAGCAGCTCCTCGACTAGCGGGGAGGCAGATACGCAGTATTTT | CASSSSTSGEADTQYF
TRBJ2-3 | TRBV27 | NA | NA | TGTGCCAGCAGTTTAATGTGGGAGCTGAGCACAGATACGCAGTATTTT | CASSLMWELSTDTQYF
TRBJ2-1 | TRBV2 | NA | TRBD1 | TGTGCCAGCATTGGCGGGACAGGGCTCTCCAGTGAGCAGTTCTTC | CASIGGTGLSSEQFF
TRBJ1-5 | TRBV5-8 | NA | TRBD1 | TGTGCCAGCACGCGACAGGGAAGGAATCAGCCCCAGCATTTT | CASTRQGRNQPQHF
TRBJ1-5 | TRBV6-4 | NA | NA | TGTGCCAGCGTGCCCCGGGTCCACGCTATTCAGCCCCAGCATTTT | CASVPRVHAIQPQHF
TRBJ1-1 | TRBV11-2 | NA | TRBD1 | TGTGCCAGCAGTCCAGACAGGGAAGTGGGAGCTTTCTTT | CASSPDREVGAFF
TRBJ1-2 | TRBV6-6 | NA | TRBD1 | TGTGCCAGCAGCCCGACAGGGAATGGCTACACCTTC | CASSPTGNGYTF
TRBJ1-1 | TRBV30 | NA | TRBD1 | TGTGCCTGGAAGGGACAGGGGCTGTCCACCGCTGAAGCTTTCTTT | CAWKGQGLSTAEAFF
TRBJ2-6 | TRBV28 | NA | NA | TGTGCCAGCAGTCCCACCTACTCTGGGGCCAACGTCCTGACTTTC | CASSPTYSGANVLTF
TRBJ2-1 | TRBV27 | NA | NA | TGTGCCAGCAGTTACGAGGGCCGGTACAATGAGCAGTTCTTC | CASSYEGRYNEQFF
TRBJ2-2 | TRBV7-9 | few | TRBD2 | TGTGCCAGCAGCTCTCCGGGACTAGCGGGATTATATGACACCGGGGAGCTGTTTTTT | CASSSPGLAGLYDTGELFF
TRBJ2-1 | TRBV2 | NA | TRBD2 | TGTGCCAGCAGGCCCCTAGCGGCGAGCTCCTACAATGAGCAGTTCTTC | CASRPLAASSYNEQFF
TRBJ2-7 | TRBV4-1 | NA | NA | TGCGCCAGCAGCCAAGCTCACTATGAGGAGCAGTACTTC | CASSQAHYEEQYF
TRBJ2-1 | TRBV28 | NA | NA | TGTGCCAGCAGTTTAAGAGGGAATGAGCAGTTCTTC | CASSLRGNEQFF
TRBJ2-1 | TRBV3-1/TRBV3-2 | NA | TRBD2 | TGTGCCAGCAGCCCGACTAGCGGCGACAATGAGCAGTTCTTC | CASSPTSGDNEQFF
TRBJ1-4 | TRBV24-1 | NA | NA | TGTGCCACCCTGGGAGCCATCGCCGGGCCCGAAAATGAAAAACTGTTTTTT | CATLGAIAGPENEKLFF
TRBJ1-2 | TRBV9 | NA | NA | TGTGCCAGCAGCGAATATGTAGGGGATGGGTATGGCTACACCTTC | CASSEYVGDGYGYTF
TRBJ2-7 | TRBV18 | NA | TRBD2 | TGTGCCAGCTCACCTGACATACTAGCGGGAACGAGCGAGCAGTACTTC | CASSPDILAGTSEQYF
TRBJ1-3 | TRBV15 | NA | TRBD1 | TGTGCCACCAGCAGGGACAGGGATTTCAGAAACACCATATATTTT | CATSRDRDFRNTIYF
TRBJ2-5 | TRBV9 | NA | TRBD1 | TGTGCCAGCAGCGTTGGGACAGAACAAGAGACCCAGTACTTC | CASSVGTEQETQYF
TRBJ2-2 | TRBV19 | NA | TRBD2 | TGTGCCAGTAGTATAAAGCGGGAGCTACCCGGGGAGCTGTTTTTT | CASSIKRELPGELFF
TRBJ2-7 | TRBV7-2 | NA | NA | TGTGCCAGCAGCGCTCCGGACAGAACATACGAGCAGTACTTC | CASSAPDRTYEQYF
TRBJ2-7 | TRBV28 | NA | TRBD2 | TGTGCCAGTACGATCAGACTAGCGGGAGGTTCCTACGAGCAGTACTTC | CASTIRLAGGSYEQYF
TRBJ1-2 | TRBV6-2/TRBV6-3 | NA | NA | TGTGCCAGCAGTTACTCGATCACCCAGGGGTGGTCCTATGGCTACACCTTC | CASSYSITQGWSYGYTF
TRBJ1-5 | TRBV27 | NA | NA | TGTGCCAGCAGGCGTAGGGGTGGTCAGCCCCAGCATTTT | CASRRRGGQPQHF
TRBJ1-1 | TRBV18 | once | TRBD1 | TGTGCCAGCTCACCACGACAGGGAGGATTCACTGAAGCTTTCTTT | CASSPRQGGFTEAFF
TRBJ2-5 | TRBV19 | NA | NA | TGTGCCAGTAGTGCGGGGAACGGAGAGACCCAGTACTTC | CASSAGNGETQYF
TRBJ2-5 | TRBV5-4 | NA | TRBD1 | TGTGCCAGCAGCGTACTCGACAGGGAAGAGACCCAGTACTTC | CASSVLDREETQYF
TRBJ2-2 | TRBV27 | NA | TRBD1 | TGTGCCAGCAGCGAATGGACAGGGGGCACCGGGGAGCTGTTTTTT | CASSEWTGGTGELFF
TRBJ2-1 | TRBV6-4 | NA | TRBD1 | TGTGCCAGCAGTGAACGTTCCGGGACAGGGTTCTACAATGAGCAGTTCTTC | CASSERSGTGFYNEQFF
TRBJ1-1 | TRBV7-9 | NA | NA | TGTGCCAGCAGCCAGGGTCAGGGATTTGACACTGAAGCTTTCTTT | CASSQGQGFDTEAFF
TRBJ2-2 | TRBV3-1/TRBV3-2 | NA | NA | TGTGCCAGCAGTACGACTGGTGGCACCGGGGAGCTGTTTTTT | CASSTTGGTGELFF
TRBJ2-2 | TRBV6-4 | NA | NA | TGTGCCAGCAGTGGTCAGGGAAACACCGGGGAGCTGTTTTTT | CASSGQGNTGELFF
TRBJ1-1 | TRBV3-1/TRBV3-2 | NA | NA | TGTGCCAGCAGCCAAGATCAGGGGTATTATTCCGAAGCTTTCTTT | CASSQDQGYYSEAFF
TRBJ2-3 | TRBV10-3 | NA | TRBD2 | TGTGCCATCAAGGCCGGGACTAGTACAGATACGCAGTATTTT | CAIKAGTSTDTQYF
TRBJ1-1 | TRBV9 | NA | NA | TGTGCCAGCAGCGTAGCTACGGGACTTATGAACACTGAAGCTTTCTTT | CASSVATGLMNTEAFF
TRBJ1-2 | TRBV29-1 | NA | NA | TGCAGCGTTGGCTCCTCAGGACAGAACTATGGCTACACCTTC | CSVGSSGQNYGYTF
TRBJ1-4 | TRBV7-9 | NA | NA | TGTGCCAGTCAAAGGACAGCTGAAAAACTGTTTTTT | CASQRTAEKLFF
TRBJ2-2 | TRBV5-1 | NA | TRBD2 | TGCGCCAGCAGCTTGGGGCTAGCGGGAGTCAACGGGGAGCTGTTTTTT | CASSLGLAGVNGELFF
TRBJ2-1 | TRBV10-3 | once | TRBD2 | TGTGCCATTGGACTAGCGCCCTACAATGAGCAGTTCTTC | CAIGLAPYNEQFF
TRBJ1-1 | TRBV18 | once | NA | TGTGCCAGCTCACCGCGCACAGGGTCGGACACTGAAGCTTTCTTT | CASSPRTGSDTEAFF
TRBJ1-2 | TRBV24-1 | NA | NA | TGTGCCACCAGTGACCACTCCTCTGGCTACACCTTC | CATSDHSSGYTF
TRBJ1-3 | TRBV18 | once | NA | TGTGCCAGCTCACCACCGGGGACTTACGGAAACACCATATATTTT | CASSPPGTYGNTIYF
TRBJ2-7 | TRBV27 | NA | TRBD2 | TGTGCCAGCAGTTTTCTCAGGACGGGAGGTGGATTCTACGAGCAGTACTTC | CASSFLRTGGGFYEQYF